This is a list of T cell receptor beta chains from one sample in a study of PD-1 blockade in mismatch repair-deficient tumors. Data came from immunoSEQ multiplex PCR; TCRdb stores just in-frame clones and leaves some out. The repertoire consists of roughly 120,000 clones, with around nine tenths occurring once and the leading ten covering 12%. Material: peripheral blood, obtained 72 weeks after starting pembrolizumab. These receptors all stem from an adult with mismatch repair-deficient cancer. Both conserved end residues are part of each CDR3. D genes are given only for firm matches. Rows may omit the clone size; those that give it use once, few, many or a size class.

V gene: TRBV18; D gene: NA; clone size: NA; J gene: TRBJ2-1; CDR3 protein: CASSPRGLSSYNEQFF; CDR3 DNA: TGTGCCAGCTCACCACGAGGGCTCAGCTCCTACAATGAGCAGTTCTTC
V gene: TRBV14; D gene: NA; clone size: few; J gene: TRBJ2-7; CDR3 protein: CASSQDPGYEQYF; CDR3 DNA: TGTGCCAGCAGCCAAGACCCGGGATACGAGCAGTACTTC
V gene: TRBV2; D gene: NA; clone size: NA; J gene: TRBJ2-5; CDR3 protein: CASSEGQRGRETQYF; CDR3 DNA: TGTGCCAGCAGTGAAGGACAGAGGGGTAGGGAGACCCAGTACTTC
V gene: TRBV2; D gene: NA; clone size: NA; J gene: TRBJ2-3; CDR3 protein: CARERTSTDTQYF; CDR3 DNA: TGTGCCAGGGAGCGTACTAGCACAGATACGCAGTATTTT
V gene: TRBV7-2; D gene: NA; clone size: NA; J gene: TRBJ2-7; CDR3 protein: CASSFAPAHYEQYF; CDR3 DNA: TGTGCCAGCAGCTTTGCCCCGGCCCACTACGAGCAGTACTTC
V gene: TRBV27; D gene: NA; clone size: NA; J gene: TRBJ2-3; CDR3 protein: CASSLSGTDTQYF; CDR3 DNA: TGTGCCAGCAGTTTATCAGGCACAGATACGCAGTATTTT
V gene: TRBV5-4; D gene: TRBD2; clone size: few; J gene: TRBJ2-7; CDR3 protein: CASSFGTSGGTSYEQYF; CDR3 DNA: TGTGCCAGCAGCTTCGGGACTAGCGGAGGGACCTCCTACGAGCAGTACTTC
V gene: TRBV27; D gene: TRBD2; clone size: NA; J gene: TRBJ2-1; CDR3 protein: CASSLSPPSGRRNEQFF; CDR3 DNA: TGTGCCAGCAGTTTATCTCCCCCTAGCGGGAGGCGAAATGAGCAGTTCTTC
V gene: TRBV2; D gene: NA; clone size: few; J gene: TRBJ1-2; CDR3 protein: CASSDWQNYGYTF; CDR3 DNA: TGTGCCAGCAGTGATTGGCAAAACTATGGCTACACCTTC
V gene: TRBV19; D gene: TRBD1; clone size: once; J gene: TRBJ1-1; CDR3 protein: CASSPGTGRRNTEAFF; CDR3 DNA: TGTGCCAGTAGCCCCGGGACAGGGAGGAGGAACACTGAAGCTTTCTTT
V gene: TRBV4-2; D gene: NA; clone size: few; J gene: TRBJ2-7; CDR3 protein: CASSQGSFLRYEQYF; CDR3 DNA: TGTGCCAGCAGCCAAGGGAGTTTTTTGCGTTACGAGCAGTACTTC
V gene: TRBV2; D gene: TRBD1; clone size: once; J gene: TRBJ2-5; CDR3 protein: CASVSGGAGETQYF; CDR3 DNA: TGTGCCAGCGTCTCAGGGGGCGCCGGGGAGACCCAGTACTTC
V gene: TRBV28; D gene: TRBD2; clone size: NA; J gene: TRBJ2-3; CDR3 protein: CASSQAGSPQYF; CDR3 DNA: TGTGCCAGCAGTCAAGCGGGGTCGCCCCAGTATTTT
V gene: TRBV11-3; D gene: TRBD2; clone size: NA; J gene: TRBJ2-1; CDR3 protein: CASSLAGTSGREQFF; CDR3 DNA: TGTGCCAGCAGCTTAGCTGGGACTAGCGGGCGAGAGCAGTTCTTC
V gene: TRBV19; D gene: TRBD2; clone size: NA; J gene: TRBJ2-7; CDR3 protein: CASSSQGLLAGGPNEQYF; CDR3 DNA: TGTGCCAGTAGTTCTCAGGGATTACTAGCGGGAGGGCCCAACGAGCAGTACTTC
V gene: TRBV5-4; D gene: TRBD1; clone size: NA; J gene: TRBJ2-3; CDR3 protein: CASSIRQGGKDTQYF; CDR3 DNA: TGTGCCAGCAGCATCCGACAGGGGGGGAAAGATACGCAGTATTTT
V gene: TRBV4-3; D gene: NA; clone size: once; J gene: TRBJ1-4; CDR3 protein: CASSQDGWTNEKLFF; CDR3 DNA: TGCGCCAGCAGCCAAGATGGATGGACTAATGAAAAACTGTTTTTT
V gene: TRBV9; D gene: TRBD1; clone size: NA; J gene: TRBJ2-2; CDR3 protein: CASSARQGDTGELFF; CDR3 DNA: TGTGCCAGCAGCGCCCGACAGGGGGACACCGGGGAGCTGTTTTTT
V gene: TRBV19; D gene: TRBD2; clone size: few; J gene: TRBJ2-1; CDR3 protein: CASSIGTSGYNEQFF; CDR3 DNA: TGTGCCAGTAGTATAGGCACTAGCGGATACAATGAGCAGTTCTTC
V gene: TRBV19; D gene: NA; clone size: once; J gene: TRBJ2-7; CDR3 protein: CASSIGLSYEQYF; CDR3 DNA: TGTGCCAGTAGTATTGGACTATCCTACGAGCAGTACTTC
V gene: TRBV27; D gene: NA; clone size: NA; J gene: TRBJ2-2; CDR3 protein: CASSWTAYANTGELFF; CDR3 DNA: TGTGCCAGCAGTTGGACAGCCTACGCGAACACCGGGGAGCTGTTTTTT
V gene: TRBV9; D gene: TRBD1; clone size: NA; J gene: TRBJ2-1; CDR3 protein: CASTSDRGQREQFF; CDR3 DNA: TGTGCCAGCACTTCCGACAGGGGGCAACGTGAGCAGTTCTTC
V gene: TRBV28; D gene: NA; clone size: NA; J gene: TRBJ2-7; CDR3 protein: CASSPLRDNYEQYF; CDR3 DNA: TGTGCCAGCAGTCCCCTCCGAGATAACTACGAGCAGTACTTC
V gene: TRBV7-9; D gene: NA; clone size: NA; J gene: TRBJ2-5; CDR3 protein: CASGGETQYF; CDR3 DNA: TGTGCCAGCGGGGGAGAGACCCAGTACTTC
V gene: TRBV30; D gene: NA; clone size: once; J gene: TRBJ2-3; CDR3 protein: CAWLRDSTDTQYF; CDR3 DNA: TGTGCCTGGCTCCGGGACAGCACAGATACGCAGTATTTT
V gene: TRBV14; D gene: NA; clone size: NA; J gene: TRBJ1-2; CDR3 protein: CASSPRRTGGYTF; CDR3 DNA: TGTGCCAGCAGCCCTCGCCGGACCGGAGGCTACACCTTC
V gene: TRBV10-2; D gene: TRBD1; clone size: NA; J gene: TRBJ2-6; CDR3 protein: CASSSTDRAGANVLTF; CDR3 DNA: TGCGCCAGCAGCTCGACCGACAGGGCCGGGGCCAACGTCCTGACTTTC
V gene: TRBV7-9; D gene: NA; clone size: few; J gene: TRBJ2-5; CDR3 protein: CASSLAFRVMETQYF; CDR3 DNA: TGTGCCAGCAGCTTAGCGTTCCGGGTCATGGAGACCCAGTACTTC
V gene: TRBV7-9; D gene: NA; clone size: NA; J gene: TRBJ2-7; CDR3 protein: CASSHGAFEQYF; CDR3 DNA: TGTGCCAGCAGTCACGGGGCATTCGAGCAGTACTTC
V gene: TRBV5-6; D gene: TRBD1; clone size: NA; J gene: TRBJ2-3; CDR3 protein: CASSLGRGSTDTQYF; CDR3 DNA: TGTGCCAGCAGCTTGGGCAGGGGGAGCACAGATACGCAGTATTTT
V gene: TRBV11-2; D gene: TRBD2; clone size: few; J gene: TRBJ2-2; CDR3 protein: CASSLGRFTSGRNTGELFF; CDR3 DNA: TGTGCCAGCAGCTTAGGCCGCTTCACTAGCGGGAGAAACACCGGGGAGCTGTTTTTT
V gene: TRBV7-6; D gene: TRBD2; clone size: NA; J gene: TRBJ2-3; CDR3 protein: CASSLGGGSGNSDTQYF; CDR3 DNA: TGTGCCAGCAGCTTAGGCGGTGGTAGCGGGAACTCAGATACGCAGTATTTT
V gene: TRBV19; D gene: NA; clone size: NA; J gene: TRBJ2-7; CDR3 protein: CASSRRGGRDYEQYF; CDR3 DNA: TGTGCCAGTAGTCGTCGTGGAGGGCGTGACTACGAGCAGTACTTC
V gene: TRBV6-4; D gene: TRBD1; clone size: NA; J gene: TRBJ2-3; CDR3 protein: CASSDSTGHTDTQYF; CDR3 DNA: TGTGCCAGCAGTGACTCGACAGGGCACACAGATACGCAGTATTTT
V gene: TRBV4-1; D gene: TRBD1; clone size: NA; J gene: TRBJ1-5; CDR3 protein: CASSQGQGAANQPQHF; CDR3 DNA: TGCGCCAGCAGCCAAGGGCAGGGGGCAGCCAATCAGCCCCAGCATTTT
V gene: TRBV5-1; D gene: TRBD1; clone size: once; J gene: TRBJ2-7; CDR3 protein: CASSPRDRVGEQYF; CDR3 DNA: TGCGCCAGCAGCCCCCGGGACAGGGTGGGCGAGCAGTACTTC
V gene: TRBV13; D gene: NA; clone size: few; J gene: TRBJ1-5; CDR3 protein: CASSLSNQPQHF; CDR3 DNA: TGTGCCAGCAGCTTAAGCAATCAGCCCCAGCATTTT
V gene: TRBV10-3; D gene: TRBD1; clone size: NA; J gene: TRBJ1-2; CDR3 protein: CAISGQGALYGYTF; CDR3 DNA: TGTGCCATCAGCGGACAGGGGGCTCTCTATGGCTACACCTTC
V gene: TRBV27; D gene: TRBD1; clone size: NA; J gene: TRBJ2-2; CDR3 protein: CATSGQGFGELFF; CDR3 DNA: TGTGCCACCTCGGGACAGGGTTTCGGGGAGCTGTTTTTT
V gene: TRBV10-2; D gene: NA; clone size: NA; J gene: TRBJ2-7; CDR3 protein: CASSDTGYEQYF; CDR3 DNA: TGCGCCAGCAGTGATACAGGGTACGAGCAGTACTTC
V gene: TRBV6-5; D gene: NA; clone size: NA; J gene: TRBJ2-1; CDR3 protein: CASSKRGGEQFF; CDR3 DNA: TGTGCCAGCAGTAAGAGAGGGGGTGAGCAGTTCTTC